This TCR beta chain stems from a study of cytomegalovirus exposure and HLA in healthy donors. General study points: When analyzed later, the rates of TCR association showed variation by HLA locus, with DRB1 the most and HLA-C the fewest. In an earlier analysis, most TCR beta V segments were productive about 87% or about 30% of the time. Researchers counted around 160 TCR beta chains as cytomegalovirus-associated.

It was with 60 Vbeta and 13 Jbeta primers that the PCR ran. Clones were sequenced by immunoSEQ multiplex PCR, and TCRdb holds only the in-frame ones, with some missing. This sample has nearly 110,000 clones; roughly 70% occur once, and the top ten carry roughly 3%. V lost 3 bases to trimming and J lost 2 bases; unmatched junction nucleotides: 7. Germline V gene data show CDR1 as SGDLS and CDR2 as YYNGEE. The CDR3 is made up of 16 amino acids. As regards this clone: The antigen remains undetermined.

The chain has TRBV9 and TRBJ1-3; 8 bases line up with TRBD1. The sequence was collected from a male donor in good health and CMV-seropositive. The sequencing input was PBMCs. As DNA, the CDR3 is TGTGCCAGCAGCGCCGCCGGGACAGGTACTGGAAACACCATATATTTT. It codes for CASSAAGTGTGNTIYF.